This T cell receptor (beta chain) was retrieved from a study of blood T cell repertoires in COVID-19. Whole-study context: Donors in the United States, Italy and Spain gave samples during acute or convalescent COVID-19. T cells, B-cell-depleted T cells, or PBMCs provided the cDNA or gDNA that served as material.

Per the study methods: It was from reference gene primer amplification that nucleated cell counts were estimated. Data came from immunoSEQ multiplex PCR; TCRdb stores just in-frame clones and leaves some out. V and J calls and clone size are copied from that table; D and trimming were computed from the DNA. The sample contains hundreds of thousands of clones, approximately 91% of which appear only once. The CDR3 totals 16 residues. V shed 0 bases and J 1 base; nucleotides not matched to a gene: 2. Germline loops: CDR1 LGHNA, CDR2 YNFKEQ. Comments on this clone: Within the sample, other DNA sequences also encode this same CDR3.

The gene calls are TRBV4-2 and TRBJ2-3; TRBD2 agrees at 9 bases. The receptor was derived from a man between 60 and 75 years old who had recovered from COVID-19. Sample: peripheral blood. The CDR3 bases are TGTGCCAGCAGCCAAGATATAGCGGGGGGCACAGATACGCAGTATTTT. The encoded protein is CASSQDIAGGTDTQYF.